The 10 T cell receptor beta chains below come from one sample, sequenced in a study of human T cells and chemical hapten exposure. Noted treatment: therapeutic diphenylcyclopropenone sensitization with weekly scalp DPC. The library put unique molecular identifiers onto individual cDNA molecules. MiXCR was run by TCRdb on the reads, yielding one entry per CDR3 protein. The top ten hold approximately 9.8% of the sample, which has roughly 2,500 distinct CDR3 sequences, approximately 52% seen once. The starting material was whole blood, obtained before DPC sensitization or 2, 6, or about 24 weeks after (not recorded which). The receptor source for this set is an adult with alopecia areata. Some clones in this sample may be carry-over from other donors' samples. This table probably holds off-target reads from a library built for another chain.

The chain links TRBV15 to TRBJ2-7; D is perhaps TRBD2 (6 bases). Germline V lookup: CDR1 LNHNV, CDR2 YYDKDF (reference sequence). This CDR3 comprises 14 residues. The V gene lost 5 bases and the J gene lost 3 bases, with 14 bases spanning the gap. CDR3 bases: TGTGCCACCAGCTGGCGGGACGGTAACTACGAGCAGTACTTC. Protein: CATSWRDGNYEQYF.

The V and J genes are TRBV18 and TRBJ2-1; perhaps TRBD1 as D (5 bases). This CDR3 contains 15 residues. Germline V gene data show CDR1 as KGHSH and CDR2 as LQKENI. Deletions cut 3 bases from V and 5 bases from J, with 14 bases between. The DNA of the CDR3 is TGTGCCAGCTCACCCCAGGTCAAGGGGCACAATGAGCAGTTCTTC. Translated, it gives CASSPQVKGHNEQFF.

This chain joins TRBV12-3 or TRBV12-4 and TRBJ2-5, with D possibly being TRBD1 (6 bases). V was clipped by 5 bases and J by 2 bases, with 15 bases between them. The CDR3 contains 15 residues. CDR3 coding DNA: TGTGCCAGCAGTCCCTGGGGGCTTACTCAAGAGACCCAGTACTTC. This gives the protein CASSPWGLTQETQYF.

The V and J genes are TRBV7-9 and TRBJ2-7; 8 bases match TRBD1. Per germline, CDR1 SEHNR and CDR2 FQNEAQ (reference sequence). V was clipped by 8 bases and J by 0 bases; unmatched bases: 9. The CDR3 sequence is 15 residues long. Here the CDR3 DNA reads TGTGCCAGCTCCCAGGGGGCGACCAGCTCCTACGAGCAGTACTTC. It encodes CASSQGATSSYEQYF. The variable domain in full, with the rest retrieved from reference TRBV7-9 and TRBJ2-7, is DTGVSQNPRHKITKRGQNVTFRCDPISEHNRLYWYRQTLGQGPEFLTYFQNEAQLEKSRLLSDRFSAERPKGSFSTLEIQRTEQGDSAMYLCASSQGATSSYEQYFGPGTRLTVT.

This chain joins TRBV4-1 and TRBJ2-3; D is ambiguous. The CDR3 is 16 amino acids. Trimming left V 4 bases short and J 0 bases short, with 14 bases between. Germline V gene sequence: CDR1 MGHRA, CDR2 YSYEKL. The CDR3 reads CASSLSDFLSTDTQYF. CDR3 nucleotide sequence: TGCGCCAGCAGCCTATCTGACTTTCTTAGCACAGATACGCAGTATTTT.

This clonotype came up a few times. The CDR3 reads CASSPIWTSGRFFEQYF. In nucleotides, the CDR3 is TGTGCCAGCAGCCCGATTTGGACTAGCGGGAGGTTTTTCGAGCAGTACTTC. The V and J genes are TRBV7-2 and TRBJ2-7; 14 positions agree with TRBD2. Germline V gives CDR1 SGHTA, CDR2 FQGNSA. Trimming took 5 bases from V and 6 from J; bases not matched to a gene: 12. The CDR3 sequence is 17 residues long.

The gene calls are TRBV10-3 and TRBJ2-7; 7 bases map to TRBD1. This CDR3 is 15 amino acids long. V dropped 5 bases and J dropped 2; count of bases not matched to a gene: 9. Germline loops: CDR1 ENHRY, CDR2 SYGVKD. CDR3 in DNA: TGTGCCATCAGTACACGGACAGGTGCAACCTACGAGCAGTACTTC. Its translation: CAISTRTGATYEQYF.

This chain's CDR3 is CASIPSGLAGSYEQYF. As DNA, the CDR3 is TGTGCCAGCATCCCCTCCGGTTTAGCGGGGAGCTACGAGCAGTACTTC. The chain joins TRBV7-9 to TRBJ2-7; 8 nucleotides match TRBD2. This CDR3 region has 16 residues. V lost 7 bases, J lost 3 bases, and 14 bases stayed unmatched. Germline loops: CDR1 SEHNR, CDR2 FQNEAQ (reference sequence).

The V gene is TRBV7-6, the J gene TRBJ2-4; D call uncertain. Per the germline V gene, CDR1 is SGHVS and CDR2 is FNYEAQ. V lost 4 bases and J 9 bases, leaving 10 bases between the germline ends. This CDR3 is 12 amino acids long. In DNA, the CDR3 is TGTGCCAGCAGCTCCACAGAAGGCATTCAGTACTTC. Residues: CASSSTEGIQYF.

CDR3 sequence reads: CASSLVLHDTQYF. CDR3 DNA: TGTGCCAGCAGCTTAGTCCTTCACGATACGCAGTATTTT. The chain recombines TRBV7-2 with TRBJ2-3; unclear D gene. Germline V gene lookup returns CDR1 SGHTA and CDR2 FQGNSA. The V and J ends lost 1 base and 6 bases respectively, with 8 bases between them. CDR3 length: 13 residues.